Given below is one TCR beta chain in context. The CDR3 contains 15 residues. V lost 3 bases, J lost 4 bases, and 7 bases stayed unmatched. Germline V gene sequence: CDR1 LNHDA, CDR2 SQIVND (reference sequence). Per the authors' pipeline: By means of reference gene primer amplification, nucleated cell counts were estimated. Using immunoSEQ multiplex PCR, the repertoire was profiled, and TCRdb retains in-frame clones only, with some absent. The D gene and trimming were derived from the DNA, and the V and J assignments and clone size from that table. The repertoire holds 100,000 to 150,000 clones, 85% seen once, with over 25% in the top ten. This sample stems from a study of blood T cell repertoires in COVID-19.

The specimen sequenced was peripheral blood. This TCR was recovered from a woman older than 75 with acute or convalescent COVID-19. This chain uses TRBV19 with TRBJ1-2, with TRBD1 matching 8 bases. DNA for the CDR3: TGTGCCAGTAGTATTGCCGGGACAGGAGCCTATGGCTACACCTTC. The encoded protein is CASSIAGTGAYGYTF.